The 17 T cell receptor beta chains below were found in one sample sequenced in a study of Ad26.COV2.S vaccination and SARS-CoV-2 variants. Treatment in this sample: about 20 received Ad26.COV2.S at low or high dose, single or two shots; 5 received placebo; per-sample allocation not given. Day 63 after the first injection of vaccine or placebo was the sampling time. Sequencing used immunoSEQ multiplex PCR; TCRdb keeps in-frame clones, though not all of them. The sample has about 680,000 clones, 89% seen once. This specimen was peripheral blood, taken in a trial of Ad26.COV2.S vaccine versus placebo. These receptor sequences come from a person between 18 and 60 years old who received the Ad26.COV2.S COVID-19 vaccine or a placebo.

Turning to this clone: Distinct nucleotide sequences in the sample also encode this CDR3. The CDR3 is CASSQVDEQYF. The CDR3 DNA follows: TGTGCCAGCAGCCAAGTGGACGAGCAGTACTTC. The chain links TRBV3-1 (or the pseudogene TRBV3-2) to TRBJ2-7; D is unresolved. Germline V CDR1 and CDR2: LGHDT, YNNKEL (reference sequence). V was clipped by 1 base and J by 5 bases, with 3 bases between them. This CDR3 has 11 amino acids.

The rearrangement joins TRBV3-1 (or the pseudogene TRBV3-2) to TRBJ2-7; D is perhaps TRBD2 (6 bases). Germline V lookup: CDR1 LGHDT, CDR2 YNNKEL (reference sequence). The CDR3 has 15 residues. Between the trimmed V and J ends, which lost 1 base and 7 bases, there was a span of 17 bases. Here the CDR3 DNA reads TGTGCCAGCAGCCAAGTAGGGACTCCTCGGTATGAGCAGTACTTC. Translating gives CASSQVGTPRYEQYF.

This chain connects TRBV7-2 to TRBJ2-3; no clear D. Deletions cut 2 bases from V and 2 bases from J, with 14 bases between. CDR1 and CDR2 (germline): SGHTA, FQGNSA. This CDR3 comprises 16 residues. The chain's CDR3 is CASSLMGIGFTDTQYF. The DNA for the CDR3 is TGTGCCAGCAGCTTAATGGGGATCGGTTTCACAGATACGCAGTATTTT.

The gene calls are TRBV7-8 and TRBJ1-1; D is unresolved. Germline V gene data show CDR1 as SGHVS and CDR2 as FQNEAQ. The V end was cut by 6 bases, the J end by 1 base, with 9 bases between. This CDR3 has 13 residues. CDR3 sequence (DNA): TGTGCCAGCAGTAGTCACCCGAACACTGAAGCTTTCTTT. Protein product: CASSSHPNTEAFF.

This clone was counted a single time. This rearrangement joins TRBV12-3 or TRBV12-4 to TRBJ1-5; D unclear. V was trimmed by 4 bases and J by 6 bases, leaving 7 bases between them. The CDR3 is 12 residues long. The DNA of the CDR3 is TGTGCCAGCAGTTCCCTTGCTCAGCCCCAGCATTTT. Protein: CASSSLAQPQHF.

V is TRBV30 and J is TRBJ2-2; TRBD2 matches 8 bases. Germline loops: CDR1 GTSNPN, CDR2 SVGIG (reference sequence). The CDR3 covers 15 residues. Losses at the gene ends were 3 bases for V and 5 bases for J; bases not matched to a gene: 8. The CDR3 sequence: CAWSVGLAMTGELFF. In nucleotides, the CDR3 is TGTGCCTGGAGCGTCGGACTAGCAATGACCGGGGAGCTGTTTTTT.

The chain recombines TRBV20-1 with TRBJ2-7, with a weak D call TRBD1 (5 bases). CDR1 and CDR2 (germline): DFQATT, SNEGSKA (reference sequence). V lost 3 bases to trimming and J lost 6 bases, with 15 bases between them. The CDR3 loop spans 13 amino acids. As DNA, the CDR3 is TGCAGTGCTAGTGGGGCTCAAGTCACCGAGCAGTACTTC. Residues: CSASGAQVTEQYF.

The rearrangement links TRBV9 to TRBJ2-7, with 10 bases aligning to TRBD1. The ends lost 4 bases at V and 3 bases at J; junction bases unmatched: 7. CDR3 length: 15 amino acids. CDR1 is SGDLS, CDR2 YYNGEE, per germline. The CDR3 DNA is TGTGCCAGCAGCACCTCCCGGGACAGGGGCTACGAGCAGTACTTC. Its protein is CASSTSRDRGYEQYF.

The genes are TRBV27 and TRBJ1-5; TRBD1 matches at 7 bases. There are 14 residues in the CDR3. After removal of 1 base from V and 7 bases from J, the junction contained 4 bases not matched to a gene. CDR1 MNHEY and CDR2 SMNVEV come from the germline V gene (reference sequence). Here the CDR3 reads CASSLLTGEQPQHF. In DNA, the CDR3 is TGTGCCAGCAGTTTATTAACAGGGGAACAGCCCCAGCATTTT.

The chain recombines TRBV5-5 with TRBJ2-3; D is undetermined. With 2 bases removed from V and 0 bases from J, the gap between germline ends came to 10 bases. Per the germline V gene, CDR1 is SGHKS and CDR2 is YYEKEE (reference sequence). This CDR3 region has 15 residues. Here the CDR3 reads CASSLVGSSTDTQYF. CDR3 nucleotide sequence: TGTGCCAGCAGCTTAGTAGGGTCGAGCACAGATACGCAGTATTTT.

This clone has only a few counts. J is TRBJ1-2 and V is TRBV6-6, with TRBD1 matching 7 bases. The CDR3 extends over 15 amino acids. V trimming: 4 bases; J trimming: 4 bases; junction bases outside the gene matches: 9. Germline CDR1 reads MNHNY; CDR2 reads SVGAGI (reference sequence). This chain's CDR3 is CASSSERGLGYGYTF. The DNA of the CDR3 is TGTGCCAGCAGTTCGGAGAGGGGGCTTGGCTATGGCTACACCTTC.

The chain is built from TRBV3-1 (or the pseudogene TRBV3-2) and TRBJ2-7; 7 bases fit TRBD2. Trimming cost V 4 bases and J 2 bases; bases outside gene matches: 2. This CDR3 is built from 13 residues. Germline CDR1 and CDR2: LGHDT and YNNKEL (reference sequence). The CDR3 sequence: CASSPAGAYEQYF. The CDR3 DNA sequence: TGTGCCAGCAGCCCCGCGGGGGCCTACGAGCAGTACTTC.

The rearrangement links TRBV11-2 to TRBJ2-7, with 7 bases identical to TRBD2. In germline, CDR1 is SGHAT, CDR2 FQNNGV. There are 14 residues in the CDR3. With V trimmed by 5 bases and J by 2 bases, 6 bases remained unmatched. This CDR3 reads CASSPSSGPYEQYF. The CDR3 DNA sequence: TGTGCCAGCAGCCCCTCTAGCGGACCCTACGAGCAGTACTTC.

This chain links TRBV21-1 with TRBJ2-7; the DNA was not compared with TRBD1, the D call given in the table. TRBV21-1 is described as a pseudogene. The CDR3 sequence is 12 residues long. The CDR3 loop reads CASSKNSYEQYF. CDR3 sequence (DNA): TGTGCCAGCAGCAAAAACAGCTACGAGCAGTACTTC.

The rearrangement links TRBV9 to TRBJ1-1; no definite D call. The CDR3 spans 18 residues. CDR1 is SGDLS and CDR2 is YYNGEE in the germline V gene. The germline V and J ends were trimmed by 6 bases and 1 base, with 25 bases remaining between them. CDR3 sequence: CASTPKSLLTDENTEAFF. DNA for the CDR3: TGTGCCAGCACTCCCAAAAGTTTACTCACAGACGAGAACACTGAAGCTTTCTTT.

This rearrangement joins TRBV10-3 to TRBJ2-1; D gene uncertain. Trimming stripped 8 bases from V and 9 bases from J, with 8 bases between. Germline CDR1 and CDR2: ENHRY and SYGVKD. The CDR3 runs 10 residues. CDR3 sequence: CAIGVVEQFF. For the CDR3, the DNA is TGTGCCATCGGGGTGGTTGAGCAGTTCTTC.

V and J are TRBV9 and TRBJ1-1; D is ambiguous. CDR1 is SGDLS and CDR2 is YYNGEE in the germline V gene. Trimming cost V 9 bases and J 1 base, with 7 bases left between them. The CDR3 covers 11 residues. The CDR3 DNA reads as TGTGCCAACCTACGGAACACTGAAGCTTTCTTT. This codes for CANLRNTEAFF.